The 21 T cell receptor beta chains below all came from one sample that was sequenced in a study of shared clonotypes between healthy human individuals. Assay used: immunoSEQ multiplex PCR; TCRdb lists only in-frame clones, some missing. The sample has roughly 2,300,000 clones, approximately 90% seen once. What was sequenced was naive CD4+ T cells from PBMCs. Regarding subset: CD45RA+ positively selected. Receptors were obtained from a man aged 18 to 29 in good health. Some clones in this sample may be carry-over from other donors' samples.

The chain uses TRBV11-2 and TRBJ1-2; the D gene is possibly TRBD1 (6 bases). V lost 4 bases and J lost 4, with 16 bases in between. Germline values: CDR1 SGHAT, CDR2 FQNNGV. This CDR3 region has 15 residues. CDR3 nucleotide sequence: TGTGCCAGCAGCTCGCCAACACAGGGTTCCTATGGCTACACCTTC. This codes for CASSSPTQGSYGYTF.

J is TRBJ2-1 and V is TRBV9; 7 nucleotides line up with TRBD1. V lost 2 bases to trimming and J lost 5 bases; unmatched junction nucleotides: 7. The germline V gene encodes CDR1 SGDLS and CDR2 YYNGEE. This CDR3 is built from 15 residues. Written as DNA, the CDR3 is TGTGCCAGCAGCGTCCTGGGACAGCAGAACAATGAGCAGTTCTTC. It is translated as CASSVLGQQNNEQFF.

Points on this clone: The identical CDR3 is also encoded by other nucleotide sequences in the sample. CDR3 nucleotide sequence: TGCAGCGTTGAAGGACGGAACACTGAAGCTTTCTTT. Protein sequence: CSVEGRNTEAFF. The chain recombines TRBV29-1 with TRBJ1-1; D unresolved. V gave up 1 base and J gave up 1 base, with 4 bases separating them. Germline CDR1 and CDR2: SQVTM and ANQGSEA. The CDR3 runs to 12 residues.

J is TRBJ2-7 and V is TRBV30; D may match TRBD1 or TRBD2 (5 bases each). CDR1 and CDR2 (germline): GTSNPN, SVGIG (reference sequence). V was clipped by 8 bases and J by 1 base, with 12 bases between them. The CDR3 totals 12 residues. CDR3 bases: TGTGCCGCCACGGGACGATCCTACGAGCAGTACTTC. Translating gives CAATGRSYEQYF.

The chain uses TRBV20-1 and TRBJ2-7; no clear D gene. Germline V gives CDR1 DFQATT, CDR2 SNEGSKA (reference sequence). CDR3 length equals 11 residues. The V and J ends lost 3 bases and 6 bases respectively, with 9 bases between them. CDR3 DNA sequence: TGCAGTGCTAGTAGATACGGCGAGCAGTACTTC. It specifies CSASRYGEQYF.

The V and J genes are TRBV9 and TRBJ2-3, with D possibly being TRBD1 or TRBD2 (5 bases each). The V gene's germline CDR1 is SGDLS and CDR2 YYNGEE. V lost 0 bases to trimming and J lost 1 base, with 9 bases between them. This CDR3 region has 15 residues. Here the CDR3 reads CASSVAWGRTDTQYF. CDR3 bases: TGTGCCAGCAGCGTAGCCTGGGGACGCACAGATACGCAGTATTTT. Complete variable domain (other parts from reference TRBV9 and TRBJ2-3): DSGVTQTPKHLITATGQRVTLRCSPRSGDLSVYWYQQSLDQGLQFLIQYYNGEERAKGNILERFSAQQFPDLHSELNLSSLELGDSALYFCASSVAWGRTDTQYFGPGTRLTVL.

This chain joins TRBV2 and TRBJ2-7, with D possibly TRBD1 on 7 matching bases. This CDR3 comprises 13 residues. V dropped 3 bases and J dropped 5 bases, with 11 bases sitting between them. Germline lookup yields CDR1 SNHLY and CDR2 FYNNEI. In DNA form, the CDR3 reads TGTGCCAGCAGTGACAGGGGGGCGGACGAGCAGTACTTC. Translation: CASSDRGADEQYF.

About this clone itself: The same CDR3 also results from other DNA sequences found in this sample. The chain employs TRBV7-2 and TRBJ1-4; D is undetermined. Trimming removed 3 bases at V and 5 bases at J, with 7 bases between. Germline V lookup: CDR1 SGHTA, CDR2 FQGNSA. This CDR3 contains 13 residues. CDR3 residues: CASSFQANEKLFF. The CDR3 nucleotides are TGTGCCAGCAGCTTCCAGGCGAATGAAAAACTGTTTTTT.

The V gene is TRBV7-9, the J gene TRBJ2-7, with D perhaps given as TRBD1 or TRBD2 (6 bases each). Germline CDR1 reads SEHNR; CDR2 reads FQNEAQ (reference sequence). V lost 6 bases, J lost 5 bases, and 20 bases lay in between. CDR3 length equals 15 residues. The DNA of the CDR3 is TGTGCCAGCAGAGGTGAACGGGGGCGGTCTCACGAGCAGTACTTC. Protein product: CASRGERGRSHEQYF.

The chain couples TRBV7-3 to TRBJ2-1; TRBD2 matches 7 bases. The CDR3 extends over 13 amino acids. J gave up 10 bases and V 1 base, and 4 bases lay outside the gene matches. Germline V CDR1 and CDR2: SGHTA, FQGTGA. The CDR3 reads CASSLREGGEQFF. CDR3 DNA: TGTGCCAGCAGCTTAAGGGAGGGCGGCGAGCAGTTCTTC. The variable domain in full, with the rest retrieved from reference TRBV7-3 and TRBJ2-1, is GAGVSQTPSNKVTEKGKYVELRCDPISGHTALYWYRQSLGQGPEFLIYFQGTGAADDSGLPNDRFFAVRPEGSVSTLKIQRTERGDSAVYLCASSLREGGEQFFGPGTRLTVL.

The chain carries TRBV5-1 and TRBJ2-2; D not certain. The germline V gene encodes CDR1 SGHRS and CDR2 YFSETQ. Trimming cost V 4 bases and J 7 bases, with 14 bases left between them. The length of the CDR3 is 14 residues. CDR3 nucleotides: TGCGCCAGCAGCCACTTTGAGAGTGGCGGGGAGCTGTTTTTT. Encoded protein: CASSHFESGGELFF.

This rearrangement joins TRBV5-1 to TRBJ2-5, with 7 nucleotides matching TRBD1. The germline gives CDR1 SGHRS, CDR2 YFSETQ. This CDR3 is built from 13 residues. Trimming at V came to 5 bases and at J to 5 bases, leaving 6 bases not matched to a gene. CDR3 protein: CASSQQGVETQYF. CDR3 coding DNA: TGCGCCAGCAGTCAGCAGGGGGTGGAGACCCAGTACTTC.

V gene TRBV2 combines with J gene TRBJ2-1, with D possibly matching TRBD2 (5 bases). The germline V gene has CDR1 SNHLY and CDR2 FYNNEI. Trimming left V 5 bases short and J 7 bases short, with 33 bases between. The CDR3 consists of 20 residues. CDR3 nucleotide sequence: TGTGCCAGCAGTAAGTTGCCCCTCCGACCCCGGGATATGATGGGTAATGAGCAGTTCTTC. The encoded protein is CASSKLPLRPRDMMGNEQFF.

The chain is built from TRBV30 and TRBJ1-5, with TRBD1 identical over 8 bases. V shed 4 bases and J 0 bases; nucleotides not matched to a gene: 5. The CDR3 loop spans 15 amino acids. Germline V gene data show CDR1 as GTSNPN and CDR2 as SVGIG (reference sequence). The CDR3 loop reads CAWTKDRDSNQPQHF. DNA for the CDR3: TGTGCCTGGACCAAGGACAGGGATAGCAATCAGCCCCAGCATTTT.

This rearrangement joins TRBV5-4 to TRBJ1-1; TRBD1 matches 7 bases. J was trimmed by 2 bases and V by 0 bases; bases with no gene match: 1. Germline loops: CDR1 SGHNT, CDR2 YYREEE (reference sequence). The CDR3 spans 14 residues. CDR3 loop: CASSLEGANTEAFF. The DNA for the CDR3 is TGTGCCAGCAGCTTGGAGGGGGCAAACACTGAAGCTTTCTTT.

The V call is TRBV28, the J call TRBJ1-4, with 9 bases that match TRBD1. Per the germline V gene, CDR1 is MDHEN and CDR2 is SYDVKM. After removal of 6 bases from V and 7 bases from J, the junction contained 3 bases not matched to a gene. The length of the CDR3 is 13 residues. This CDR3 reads CASRNRGREKLFF. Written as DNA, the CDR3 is TGTGCCAGCAGAAACAGGGGGCGTGAAAAACTGTTTTTT. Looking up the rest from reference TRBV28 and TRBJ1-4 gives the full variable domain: DVKVTQSSRYLVKRTGEKVFLECVQDMDHENMFWYRQDPGLGLRLIYFSYDVKMKEKGDIPEGYSVSREKKERFSLILESASTNQTSMYLCASRNRGREKLFFGSGTQLSVL.

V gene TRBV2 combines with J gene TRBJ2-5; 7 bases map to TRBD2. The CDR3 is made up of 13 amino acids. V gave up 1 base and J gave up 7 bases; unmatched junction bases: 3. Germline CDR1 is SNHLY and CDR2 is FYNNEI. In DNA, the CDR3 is TGTGCCAGCAGTGAAGGCGGGAGCGGGACCCAGTACTTC. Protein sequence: CASSEGGSGTQYF.

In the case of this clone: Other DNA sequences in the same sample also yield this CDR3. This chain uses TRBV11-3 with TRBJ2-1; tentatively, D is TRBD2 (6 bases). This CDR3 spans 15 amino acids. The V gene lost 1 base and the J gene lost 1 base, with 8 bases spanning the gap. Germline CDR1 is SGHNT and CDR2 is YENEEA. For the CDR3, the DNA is TGTGCCAGCAGCTTAGGTGGGGGGTCCTACAATGAGCAGTTCTTC. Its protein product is CASSLGGGSYNEQFF.

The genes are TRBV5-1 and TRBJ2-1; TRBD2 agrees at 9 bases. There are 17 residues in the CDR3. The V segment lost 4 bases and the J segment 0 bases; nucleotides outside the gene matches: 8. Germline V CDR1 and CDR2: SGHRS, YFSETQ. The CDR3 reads CASSISSGMSSYNEQFF. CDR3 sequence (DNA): TGCGCCAGCAGCATTTCTAGCGGGATGAGCTCCTACAATGAGCAGTTCTTC.

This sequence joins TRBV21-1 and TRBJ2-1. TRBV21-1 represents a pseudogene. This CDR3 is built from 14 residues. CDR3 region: CASPGGQIYNEQFF. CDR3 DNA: TGTGCCAGCCCGGGGGGACAGATCTACAATGAGCAGTTCTTC.

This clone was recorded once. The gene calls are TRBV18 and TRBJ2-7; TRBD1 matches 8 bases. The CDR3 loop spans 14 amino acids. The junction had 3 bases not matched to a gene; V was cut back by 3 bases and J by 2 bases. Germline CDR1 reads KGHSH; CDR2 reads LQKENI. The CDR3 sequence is CASSPTGDTYEQYF. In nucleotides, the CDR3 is TGTGCCAGCTCACCGACAGGGGATACCTACGAGCAGTACTTC. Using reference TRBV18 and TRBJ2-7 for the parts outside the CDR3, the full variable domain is NAGVMQNPRHLVRRRGQEARLRCSPMKGHSHVYWYRQLPEEGLKFMVYLQKENIIDESGMPKERFSAEFPKEGPSILRIQQVVRGDSAAYFCASSPTGDTYEQYFGPGTRLTVT.